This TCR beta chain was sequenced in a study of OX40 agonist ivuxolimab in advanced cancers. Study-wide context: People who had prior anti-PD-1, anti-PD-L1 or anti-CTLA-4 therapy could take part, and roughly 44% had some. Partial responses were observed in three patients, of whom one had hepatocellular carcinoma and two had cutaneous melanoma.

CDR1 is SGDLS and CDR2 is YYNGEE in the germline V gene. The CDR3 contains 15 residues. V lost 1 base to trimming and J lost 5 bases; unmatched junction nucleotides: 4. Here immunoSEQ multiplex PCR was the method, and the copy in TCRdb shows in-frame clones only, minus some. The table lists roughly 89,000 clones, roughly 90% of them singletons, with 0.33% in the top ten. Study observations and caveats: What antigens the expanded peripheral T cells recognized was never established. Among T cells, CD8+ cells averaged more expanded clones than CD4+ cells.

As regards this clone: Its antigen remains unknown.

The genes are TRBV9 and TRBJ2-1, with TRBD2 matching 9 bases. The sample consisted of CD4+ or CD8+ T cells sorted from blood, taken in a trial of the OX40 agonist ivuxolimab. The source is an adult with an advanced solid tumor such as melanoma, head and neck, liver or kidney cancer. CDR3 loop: CASSVTAGGHNEQFF. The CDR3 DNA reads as TGTGCCAGCAGCGTAACGGCGGGAGGGCACAATGAGCAGTTCTTC.